This entry concerns a single T cell receptor beta chain. Its antigen is still unknown. This sample's time point: week 35, safety follow-up. Each vaccine dose was 300 ug of mutant IDH1 20-mer peptide, with topical imiquimod. This record belongs to a study of a mutant IDH1 vaccine in newly diagnosed glioma. Turning to the study itself: Earlier therapy was either radiotherapy, temozolomide, or both, and most got both. Study observations and caveats: Pseudoprogression apparently tracked independently of changes in top peripheral T cell clonotypes.

Data came from immunoSEQ multiplex PCR; TCRdb stores just in-frame clones and leaves some out. The sample lists fewer than 45,000 clones, around 89% seen once, with roughly 1.5% in the top ten. This CDR3 comprises 15 residues. Trimming left V 3 bases short and J 8 bases short, with 15 bases between. The germline CDR1 and CDR2 sequences are SGHRS and YFSETQ. The chain recombines TRBV5-1 with TRBJ1-6; tentative D call: TRBD1 (5 bases). This TCR was sampled from a man aged 35 to 55 with glioma. Material: PBMCs, obtained from a glioma patient whose treatment included an IDH1 peptide vaccine. In DNA, the CDR3 is TGCGCCAGCAGCTGGACCGGGGCGAGGGATTCACCCCTCCACTTT. Translation: CASSWTGARDSPLHF.